The rows below give T cell receptor beta chains drawn from one sample of a study of Tregs in tolerant kidney transplant recipients. Assay used: immunoSEQ multiplex PCR; TCRdb lists only in-frame clones, some missing. The sample consists of 81,000 or so clones, roughly 91% of them appearing once. Here the sequenced sample was CD4+ T cells from blood (PBMCs), taken 24 months after the transplant. These receptors came from a human patient who received a combined kidney and bone marrow transplant. A subset of T cells may come from the graft donor. Both conserved end residues are part of each CDR3. Each record gives: J gene, V gene, CDR3 length, clone size, D gene, CDR3 protein, CDR3 DNA. The D gene is left open where the match is weak. Clone size is stated in some rows and not others, as once, few, many or a class when expanded.

TRBJ2-5,TRBV18,15,-,TRBD1,CASSPTQGPGETQYF,TGTGCCAGCTCACCAACACAGGGGCCGGGAGAGACCCAGTACTTC
TRBJ1-1,TRBV7-9,17,-,-,CASSLSGATPMNTEAFF,TGTGCCAGCAGCTTATCAGGCGCAACGCCCATGAACACTGAAGCTTTCTTT
TRBJ1-2,TRBV4-2,19,-,TRBD1,CASSRSPRQGRLLDYGYTF,TGTGCCAGCAGCCGATCCCCTAGACAGGGGAGACTGCTAGACTATGGCTACACCTTC
TRBJ2-1,TRBV11-2,15,-,TRBD1,CASSQTDRGYNEQFF,TGTGCCAGCAGCCAAACGGACAGGGGTTACAATGAGCAGTTCTTC
TRBJ1-2,TRBV9,13,-,-,CASSVDQGSGYTF,TGTGCCAGCAGCGTAGACCAGGGTTCCGGCTACACCTTC
TRBJ2-1,TRBV5-1,12,-,TRBD2,CASNWSGGRQFF,TGCGCCAGCAATTGGAGCGGGGGGAGGCAGTTCTTC
TRBJ2-1,TRBV15,16,-,-,CATSRDGPAGLYEQFF,TGTGCCACCAGCAGAGATGGCCCGGCAGGGCTGTATGAGCAGTTCTTC
TRBJ1-1,TRBV5-1,14,-,-,CASSPRQVNTEAFF,TGCGCCAGCAGCCCACGACAGGTTAACACTGAAGCTTTCTTT
TRBJ2-1,TRBV7-9,17,once,TRBD2,CASSLVSGTSLIGEQFF,TGTGCCAGCAGCCTCGTTTCCGGGACTAGCCTTATCGGTGAGCAGTTCTTC
TRBJ1-2,TRBV29-1,16,-,TRBD1,CSVEADRAGYNYGYTF,TGCAGCGTTGAAGCGGACAGGGCCGGTTACAACTATGGCTACACCTTC
TRBJ2-7,TRBV6-6,15,few,TRBD1,CASSLGQGGSYEQYF,TGTGCCAGCAGTTTGGGACAGGGTGGATCCTACGAGCAGTACTTC
TRBJ2-3,TRBV7-3,19,-,TRBD2,CASSLSGVTSGDPTDTQYF,TGTGCCAGCAGCTTAAGTGGGGTGACTAGCGGAGACCCCACAGATACGCAGTATTTT
TRBJ1-1,TRBV29-1,13,-,-,CSVARVGNTEAFF,TGCAGCGTTGCCAGGGTAGGGAACACTGAAGCTTTCTTT
TRBJ1-6,TRBV7-2,13,-,-,CASSLETQSPLHF,TGTGCCAGCAGCTTAGAGACACAGTCACCCCTCCACTTT
TRBJ2-2,TRBV5-4,13,-,-,CASEDRLTGELFF,TGTGCCAGCGAAGACAGACTCACCGGGGAGCTGTTTTTT
TRBJ2-5,TRBV5-4,15,once,TRBD2,CASSSGLAAKETQYF,TGTGCCAGCAGCTCCGGACTAGCGGCAAAAGAGACCCAGTACTTC